These 32 T cell receptor beta chains were sequenced from one sample in a study of T cell responses to AZD1222 COVID-19 vaccine (dated by TCRdb to about 2021). Libraries were constructed by the immunoSEQ multiplex PCR assay. The source is immuneACCESS, and TCRdb retained only in-frame sequences with V and J called. Part of the clones is not carried over; for the studies checked, unresolved V genes explain less than half of this, and the remainder is unexplained. Across this sample there are 120,000 to 150,000 clones, with 86% seen only once. The ten most abundant clones make up around 5% of the sample. The time point tag for this specimen amounts to: about 28 days (+/-7) after the second vaccine dose. The source was peripheral blood, collected 28 days after the second AZD1222 dose. The receptor set was obtained from an adult who received the AZD1222 COVID-19 vaccine.

The chain couples TRBV6-5 to TRBJ1-1; D call uncertain. The ends were cut back, 1 base at V and 7 bases at J, with 13 bases in the middle. Germline V CDR1 and CDR2: MNHEY, SVGAGI. The CDR3 is 14 amino acids. The CDR3 protein is CASSYLLGRGEAFF. The CDR3 region has the DNA TGTGCCAGCAGTTACTTGCTGGGCCGCGGTGAAGCTTTCTTT.

The rearrangement uses TRBV5-1 and TRBJ1-3, with D uncertain. The V gene lost 1 base and the J gene lost 0 bases, with 11 bases spanning the gap. The germline V gene encodes CDR1 SGHRS and CDR2 YFSETQ. The CDR3 has 16 amino acids. CDR3 DNA sequence: TGCGCCAGCAGCTTGTCGGGAGACACCTCTGGAAACACCATATATTTT. Translated: CASSLSGDTSGNTIYF.

This clone was counted a single time. J is TRBJ1-4 and V is TRBV28, with D uncertain. CDR1 MDHEN and CDR2 SYDVKM come from the germline V gene. This CDR3 spans 13 amino acids. Trimming took 10 bases from V and 13 from J, leaving 22 bases between them. CDR3 sequence: CATRTTGIGRLFF. The CDR3 coding sequence is TGTGCCACCCGGACCACGGGTATCGGCAGACTGTTTTTT.

This chain connects TRBV7-6 to TRBJ2-7; 8 bases align to TRBD2. CDR3 size: 16 residues. The J segment lost 4 bases and the V segment lost 2 bases, leaving 10 bases of the junction unmatched. The germline gives CDR1 SGHVS, CDR2 FNYEAQ. In nucleotides, the CDR3 is TGTGCCAGCAGCTTATTCCCCAGCGGGAGTTCTTACGAGCAGTACTTC. Translating gives CASSLFPSGSSYEQYF.

This chain uses TRBV30 with TRBJ1-5; no clear D gene. The CDR3 covers 14 residues. Trimming removed 1 base from V and 8 bases from J, with 15 bases in between. The germline V gene has CDR1 GTSNPN and CDR2 SVGIG (reference sequence). CDR3 region: CAWSATGLAEPQHF. The CDR3 bases are TGTGCCTGGAGTGCTACTGGGTTGGCGGAGCCCCAGCATTTT.

CDR3 residues: CASSVYEETQYF. Written as DNA, the CDR3 is TGTGCCAGCAGCGTCTACGAGGAGACCCAGTACTTC. This chain uses TRBV7-2 with TRBJ2-5, with no clear D. The CDR3 contains 12 residues. V was clipped by 5 bases and J by 5 bases, with 9 bases between them. The V gene's germline CDR1 is SGHTA and CDR2 FQGNSA.

This rearrangement joins TRBV18 to TRBJ2-3, with TRBD1 identical over 10 bases. This CDR3 spans 18 amino acids. CDR1 is KGHSH and CDR2 is LQKENI in the germline V gene. V gave up 5 bases and J gave up 1 base; unmatched junction bases: 12. The CDR3 coding sequence is TGTGCCAGCTCATCAGCCCGGGACAGGGGCTCGCGCACAGATACGCAGTATTTT. This gives the protein CASSSARDRGSRTDTQYF.

This chain uses TRBV7-9 with TRBJ2-7, with a tentative D call TRBD2 (7 bases). This CDR3 is built from 14 residues. The V gene lost 5 bases and the J gene lost 7 bases, with 18 bases spanning the gap. Per germline, CDR1 SEHNR and CDR2 FQNEAQ (reference sequence). CDR3 loop: CASSPIAGAREQYF. The CDR3 DNA reads as TGTGCCAGCAGCCCCATTGCGGGGGCTAGGGAGCAGTACTTC. Full variable domain (outside the CDR3, taken from reference TRBV7-9 and TRBJ2-7): DTGVSQNPRHKITKRGQNVTFRCDPISEHNRLYWYRQTLGQGPEFLTYFQNEAQLEKSRLLSDRFSAERPKGSFSTLEIQRTEQGDSAMYLCASSPIAGAREQYFGPGTRLTVT.

The chain links TRBV15 to TRBJ2-5; D gene ambiguous. The germline V and J ends were trimmed by 0 bases and 3 bases, with 2 bases remaining between them. This CDR3 contains 12 residues. Germline values: CDR1 LNHNV, CDR2 YYDKDF (reference sequence). The CDR3 protein is CATSREKETQYF. In nucleotides, the CDR3 is TGTGCCACCAGCAGAGAAAAAGAGACCCAGTACTTC.

Notes on this clone: The same CDR3 is also encoded by other DNA sequences in this sample. CDR3 in DNA: TGTGCCAGCAGCAATCGGTACGAGCAGTACTTC. Residues: CASSNRYEQYF. The chain joins TRBV7-2 to TRBJ2-7; D is unresolved. Germline CDR1 is SGHTA and CDR2 is FQGNSA. The CDR3 loop spans 11 amino acids. V shed 5 bases and J shed 4 bases, with 6 bases lying between them. Based on the CDR3 plus reference TRBV7-2 and TRBJ2-7, the full variable domain is GAGVSQSPSNKVTEKGKDVELRCDPISGHTALYWYRQSLGQGLEFLIYFQGNSAPDKSGLPSDRFSAERTGGSVSTLTIQRTQQEDSAVYLCASSNRYEQYFGPGTRLTVT.

The J gene is TRBJ2-3, the V gene TRBV4-2; the D gene could be TRBD1 or TRBD2 (5 bases each). Germline V gene data show CDR1 as LGHNA and CDR2 as YNFKEQ. CDR3 length equals 14 residues. Trimming cost V 0 bases and J 6 bases, with 10 bases left between them. CDR3 coding DNA: TGTGCCAGCAGCCAAGACAGGGACCCCGATACGCAGTATTTT. This translates into CASSQDRDPDTQYF.

The V and J genes are TRBV9 and TRBJ1-1; TRBD1 might be the D (5 bases). The germline V and J ends were trimmed by 2 bases and 5 bases, with 13 bases remaining between them. The germline V gene has CDR1 SGDLS and CDR2 YYNGEE. The CDR3 totals 14 residues. CDR3 protein: CASSVLAGTTEAFF. CDR3 in DNA: TGTGCCAGCAGCGTGTTGGCGGGGACGACTGAAGCTTTCTTT.

The gene calls are TRBV9 and TRBJ2-7, with no clear D. Looked up from germline, CDR1 is SGDLS and CDR2 is YYNGEE. The V end lost 0 bases, the J end lost 4 bases, and 11 bases lay between the germline ends. The CDR3 is 14 residues long. The CDR3 DNA reads TGTGCCAGCAGCGTAGGACAAACGCCATACGAGCAGTACTTC. Translated: CASSVGQTPYEQYF.

The V and J genes are TRBV4-1 and TRBJ1-3; 12 nucleotides agree with TRBD1. The J segment lost 2 bases and the V segment lost 4 bases, leaving 12 bases of the junction unmatched. Germline V gene data show CDR1 as MGHRA and CDR2 as YSYEKL. This CDR3 has 19 amino acids. CDR3 bases: TGCGCCAGCAGCCGATCCGGGACAGGGGGCGCTGGGGCTGGAAACACCATATATTTT. As protein: CASSRSGTGGAGAGNTIYF.

This chain connects TRBV28 to TRBJ1-5; the D is unclear. V dropped 6 bases and J dropped 5 bases, with 11 bases sitting between them. There are 13 residues in the CDR3. CDR1 is MDHEN, CDR2 SYDVKM, per germline. This CDR3 reads CASRPYGDQPQHF. The CDR3 DNA reads TGTGCCAGCAGGCCTTACGGAGATCAGCCCCAGCATTTT.

The CDR3: CASSLALQGPWETQYF. The DNA for the CDR3 is TGTGCCAGCAGTTTAGCCCTACAGGGACCCTGGGAGACCCAGTACTTC. The chain has TRBV28 and TRBJ2-5; the D gene is possibly TRBD1 (6 bases). There are 16 residues in the CDR3. V lost 2 bases, J lost 5 bases, and 18 bases lay in between. Looked up from germline, CDR1 is MDHEN and CDR2 is SYDVKM.

The chain recombines TRBV9 with TRBJ1-3; D uncertain. The V end lost 0 bases, the J end lost 4 bases, and 2 bases lay between the germline ends. The germline CDR1 and CDR2 sequences are SGDLS and YYNGEE. This CDR3 comprises 12 residues. The CDR3 loop is CASSVEGNTIYF. In nucleotides, the CDR3 is TGTGCCAGCAGCGTAGAAGGAAACACCATATATTTT.

The V and J genes are TRBV5-8 and TRBJ2-3, with TRBD1 matching over 7 bases. The V gene's germline CDR1 is SGHTS and CDR2 YDEGEE. The junction had 7 bases not matched to a gene; V was cut back by 4 bases and J by 2 bases. The CDR3 sequence is 15 residues long. The CDR3 sequence is CASSPGQRNTDTQYF. In DNA form, the CDR3 reads TGTGCCAGCAGCCCGGGACAGCGAAACACAGATACGCAGTATTTT. The entire variable domain, with the rest obtained from reference TRBV5-8 and TRBJ2-3, is as follows: EAGVTQSPTHLIKTRGQQATLRCSPISGHTSVYWYQQALGLGLQFLLWYDEGEERNRGNFPPRFSGRQFPNYSSELNVNALELEDSALYLCASSPGQRNTDTQYFGPGTRLTVL.

The genes are TRBV10-3 and TRBJ2-3; 13 nucleotides line up with TRBD2. The trim removed 6 bases at V and 1 base at J, leaving 7 bases unmatched. Germline CDR1 ENHRY, CDR2 SYGVKD. The CDR3 length is 17 residues. The CDR3 DNA reads as TGTGCCATCAGAGCTAGACTAGCGGGGGGTCGCACAGATACGCAGTATTTT. This gives the protein CAIRARLAGGRTDTQYF.

This clone was counted a few times. The chain has TRBV2 and TRBJ2-7; D ambiguous. CDR1 and CDR2 (germline): SNHLY, FYNNEI. The CDR3 length is 11 residues. The ends were cut back, 3 bases at V and 3 bases at J, with 3 bases in the middle. CDR3 amino acids: CASSDNYEQYF. The CDR3 DNA reads TGTGCCAGCAGTGACAACTACGAGCAGTACTTC.

The rearrangement uses TRBV9 and TRBJ2-1; the D is unclear. Germline values: CDR1 SGDLS, CDR2 YYNGEE. The V gene lost 7 bases and the J gene lost 8 bases, with 16 bases spanning the gap. CDR3 size: 13 residues. The CDR3 sequence: CASARVLGYEQFF. CDR3 DNA: TGTGCCAGCGCCCGGGTTCTGGGCTATGAGCAGTTCTTC.

The chain recombines TRBV2 with TRBJ2-5, with TRBD1 matching over 10 bases. This CDR3 contains 16 residues. Germline-derived CDR1 and CDR2 are SNHLY and FYNNEI. Trimming took 3 bases from V and 1 from J; bases not matched to a gene: 5. This CDR3 reads CASSDRDRGGQETQYF. DNA of the CDR3: TGTGCCAGCAGTGACCGGGACAGGGGAGGCCAAGAGACCCAGTACTTC.

J is TRBJ1-4 and V is TRBV28; D might be TRBD1 (6 bases). Germline lookup yields CDR1 MDHEN and CDR2 SYDVKM. V was cut by 7 bases and J by 8 bases, with 17 bases left in between. The CDR3 has 14 residues. The DNA for the CDR3 is TGTGCCAGCAAGGCTACAGGGCCCCGGGAAAAACTGTTTTTT. It translates to CASKATGPREKLFF.

The chain has TRBV7-9 and TRBJ2-3; TRBD1 matches 8 bases. Looked up from germline, CDR1 is SEHNR and CDR2 is FQNEAQ (reference sequence). The V gene end was trimmed by 1 base and the J gene end by 1 base; junction bases not matched to a gene: 13. There are 19 residues in the CDR3. CDR3 nucleotide sequence: TGTGCCAGCAGCTTAGAGGCCCTCTTGACAGGGGTAGGCACAGATACGCAGTATTTT. This translates into CASSLEALLTGVGTDTQYF. The full variable domain, rest sourced from reference TRBV7-9 and TRBJ2-3, is DTGVSQNPRHKITKRGQNVTFRCDPISEHNRLYWYRQTLGQGPEFLTYFQNEAQLEKSRLLSDRFSAERPKGSFSTLEIQRTEQGDSAMYLCASSLEALLTGVGTDTQYFGPGTRLTVL.

This sequence joins TRBV12-5 and TRBJ1-1; 7 bases map to TRBD1. In germline, CDR1 is LGHNT, CDR2 FRNRAP. V gave up 6 bases and J gave up 1 base; unmatched junction bases: 5. This CDR3 is 14 amino acids long. CDR3 sequence reads: CASGTGQTNTEAFF. For the CDR3, the DNA is TGTGCTAGTGGGACGGGACAGACGAACACTGAAGCTTTCTTT.

The genes are TRBV3-1 (or the pseudogene TRBV3-2) and TRBJ1-1; TRBD1 aligns across 8 bases. The CDR3 loop spans 16 amino acids. The junction had 6 bases not matched to a gene; V was cut back by 2 bases and J by 1 base. Germline-derived CDR1 and CDR2 are LGHDT and YNNKEL (reference sequence). CDR3 region: CASSQTRGLKNTEAFF. DNA for the CDR3: TGTGCCAGCAGCCAAACCAGGGGGCTAAAGAACACTGAAGCTTTCTTT.

The J gene is TRBJ1-1, the V gene TRBV4-1, with 7 bases that match TRBD1. The germline gives CDR1 MGHRA, CDR2 YSYEKL. V was clipped by 3 bases and J by 0 bases; unmatched bases: 4. The CDR3 runs to 15 residues. CDR3 sequence: CASSHLTGMNTEAFF. DNA for the CDR3: TGCGCCAGCAGCCACCTGACAGGGATGAACACTGAAGCTTTCTTT.

The chain recombines TRBV12-3 or TRBV12-4 with TRBJ2-2; perhaps TRBD2 as D (6 bases). Trimming removed 6 bases from V and 7 bases from J, with 9 bases in between. This CDR3 comprises 12 residues. The CDR3 protein is CASSGGVGELFF. CDR3 bases: TGTGCCAGCAGCGGAGGGGTCGGGGAGCTGTTTTTT.

The chain joins TRBV5-6 to TRBJ2-3; weak D call: TRBD2 (6 bases). The length of the CDR3 is 15 residues. The ends were cut back, 4 bases at V and 11 bases at J, with 23 bases in the middle. Germline V gene lookup returns CDR1 SGHDT and CDR2 YYEEEE. The CDR3 region has the DNA TGTGCCAGCAGCCCGGGTGGGACTCGCACAAGTGGGCAGTATTTT. Its translation: CASSPGGTRTSGQYF. Supplemented by reference TRBV5-6 and TRBJ2-3, the full variable domain reads DAGVTQSPTHLIKTRGQQVTLRCSPKSGHDTVSWYQQALGQGPQFIFQYYEEEERQRGNFPDRFSGHQFPNYSSELNVNALLLGDSALYLCASSPGGTRTSGQYFGPGTRLTVL.

This chain uses TRBV6-5 with TRBJ1-6; D gene ambiguous. The V and J ends lost 8 bases and 7 bases respectively, with 12 bases between them. In germline, CDR1 is MNHEY, CDR2 SVGAGI. The CDR3 is made up of 13 amino acids. The chain's CDR3 is CASETLGNSPLHF. In nucleotides, the CDR3 is TGTGCCAGCGAGACATTAGGGAATTCACCCCTCCACTTT.

V and J are TRBV6-5 and TRBJ2-1, with 7 bases matching TRBD1. The V gene end was trimmed by 2 bases and the J gene end by 0 bases; junction bases not matched to a gene: 4. CDR1 is MNHEY, CDR2 SVGAGI, per germline. This CDR3 has 16 residues. The CDR3 is CASSYRGTASYNEQFF. In DNA form, the CDR3 reads TGTGCCAGCAGTTACCGAGGGACAGCCTCCTACAATGAGCAGTTCTTC.

The chain couples TRBV19 to TRBJ1-5; D is ambiguous. CDR3 length: 12 amino acids. Trimming stripped 8 bases from V and 0 bases from J, with 5 bases between. Per the germline V gene, CDR1 is LNHDA and CDR2 is SQIVND (reference sequence). The CDR3 DNA sequence: TGTGCCAGTTCTTATAGCAATCAGCCCCAGCATTTT. This gives the protein CASSYSNQPQHF.